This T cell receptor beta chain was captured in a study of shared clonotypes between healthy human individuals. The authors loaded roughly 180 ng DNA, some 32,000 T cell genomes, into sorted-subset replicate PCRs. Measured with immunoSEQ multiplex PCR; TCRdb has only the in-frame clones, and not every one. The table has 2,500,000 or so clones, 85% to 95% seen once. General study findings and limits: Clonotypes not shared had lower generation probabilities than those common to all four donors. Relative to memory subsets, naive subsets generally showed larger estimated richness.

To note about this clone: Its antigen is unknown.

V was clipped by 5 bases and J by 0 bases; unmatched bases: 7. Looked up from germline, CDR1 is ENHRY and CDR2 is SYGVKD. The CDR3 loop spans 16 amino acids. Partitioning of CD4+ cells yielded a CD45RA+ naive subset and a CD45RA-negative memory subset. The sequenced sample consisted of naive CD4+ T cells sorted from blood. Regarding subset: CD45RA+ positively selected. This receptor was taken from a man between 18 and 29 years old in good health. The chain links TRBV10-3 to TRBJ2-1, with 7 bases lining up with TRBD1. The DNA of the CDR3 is TGTGCCATCAGTTCCCCGGACAGGAGCTCCTACAATGAGCAGTTCTTC. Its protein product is CAISSPDRSSYNEQFF.